This is a list of T cell receptor beta chains from one sample in a study of blood T cell repertoires in COVID-19. Method: immunoSEQ multiplex PCR; TCRdb's copy keeps in-frame clones and lacks some. The table lists 170,000 or so clones, around 87% of them singletons. The sequenced sample consisted of peripheral blood. These receptors were taken from a man in his 60s with COVID-19, enrolled during active disease. The CDR3 runs from the conserved cysteine through the conserved F or W. Fields, in order: clone size, D gene, J gene, V gene, CDR3 protein, CDR3 DNA. A D gene is named only where the DNA matches it firmly. Clone size, where shown, is once, few, many, or a class for clones that have expanded.

clone_size: -
d_call: -
j_call: TRBJ1-4
v_call: TRBV18
cdr3_aa: CASSPSNEKLFF
cdr3_nt: TGTGCCAGCTCACCATCAAATGAAAAACTGTTTTTT

clone_size: -
d_call: -
j_call: TRBJ1-1
v_call: TRBV9
cdr3_aa: CASSPGWRGMNTEAFF
cdr3_nt: TGTGCCAGCAGCCCCGGGTGGCGGGGGATGAACACTGAAGCTTTCTTT

clone_size: -
d_call: TRBD1
j_call: TRBJ2-7
v_call: TRBV7-2
cdr3_aa: CASRPVGQRYEQYF
cdr3_nt: TGTGCCAGCCGACCCGTGGGACAGCGGTACGAGCAGTACTTC

clone_size: once
d_call: TRBD1
j_call: TRBJ1-1
v_call: TRBV5-6
cdr3_aa: CASSLQGVGTEAFF
cdr3_nt: TGTGCCAGCAGCTTGCAGGGGGTGGGCACTGAAGCTTTCTTT

clone_size: -
d_call: -
j_call: TRBJ1-1
v_call: TRBV3-1/TRBV3-2
cdr3_aa: CASSRQGNTEAFF
cdr3_nt: TGTGCCAGCAGCCGGCAGGGGAACACTGAAGCTTTCTTT

clone_size: -
d_call: TRBD1
j_call: TRBJ2-7
v_call: TRBV15
cdr3_aa: CATSRDRTGRTYEQYF
cdr3_nt: TGTGCCACCAGCAGAGATCGGACAGGCCGAACCTACGAGCAGTACTTC

clone_size: -
d_call: -
j_call: TRBJ1-1
v_call: TRBV14
cdr3_aa: CASSVSGNTEAFF
cdr3_nt: TGTGCCAGCAGCGTTAGTGGTAACACTGAAGCTTTCTTT

clone_size: -
d_call: -
j_call: TRBJ2-6
v_call: TRBV29-1
cdr3_aa: CSVSREWAGANVLTF
cdr3_nt: TGCAGCGTTAGCAGGGAATGGGCCGGGGCCAACGTCCTGACTTTC

clone_size: -
d_call: -
j_call: TRBJ1-1
v_call: TRBV6-5
cdr3_aa: CASSPTTGIRTEAFF
cdr3_nt: TGTGCCAGCAGTCCTACTACAGGGATCAGGACTGAAGCTTTCTTT

clone_size: once
d_call: TRBD2
j_call: TRBJ2-1
v_call: TRBV15
cdr3_aa: CATSSLAGVYNEQFF
cdr3_nt: TGTGCCACCAGCAGCTTAGCGGGAGTCTACAATGAGCAGTTCTTC

clone_size: -
d_call: TRBD1
j_call: TRBJ1-2
v_call: TRBV5-1
cdr3_aa: CASSKDRVYGYTF
cdr3_nt: TGCGCCAGCAGCAAGGACAGGGTGTATGGCTACACCTTC

clone_size: -
d_call: -
j_call: TRBJ1-1
v_call: TRBV7-6
cdr3_aa: CASSTTYSTEAFF
cdr3_nt: TGTGCCAGCAGCACCACATACAGCACTGAAGCTTTCTTT

clone_size: once
d_call: TRBD1
j_call: TRBJ1-5
v_call: TRBV4-2
cdr3_aa: CASSPAPGSGGGQPQHF
cdr3_nt: TGTGCCAGCAGCCCGGCCCCGGGGTCAGGGGGCGGCCAGCCCCAGCATTTT

clone_size: few
d_call: TRBD1
j_call: TRBJ1-1
v_call: TRBV19
cdr3_aa: CASSDYKTRQGLMNTEAFF
cdr3_nt: TGTGCCAGTAGCGACTACAAAACTCGACAGGGCCTAATGAACACTGAAGCTTTCTTT

clone_size: once
d_call: -
j_call: TRBJ2-1
v_call: TRBV5-1
cdr3_aa: CASSLASISYNEQFF
cdr3_nt: TGCGCCAGCAGCTTGGCGAGTATCTCCTACAATGAGCAGTTCTTC

clone_size: -
d_call: -
j_call: TRBJ1-1
v_call: TRBV28
cdr3_aa: CASSYRKPNTEAFF
cdr3_nt: TGTGCCAGCAGTTACAGAAAACCGAACACTGAAGCTTTCTTT

clone_size: -
d_call: -
j_call: TRBJ1-5
v_call: TRBV24-1
cdr3_aa: CATSDHTSNQPQHF
cdr3_nt: TGTGCCACCAGTGACCACACTAGCAATCAGCCCCAGCATTTT

clone_size: -
d_call: -
j_call: TRBJ1-5
v_call: TRBV7-9
cdr3_aa: CASSRTGTSSNQPQHF
cdr3_nt: TGTGCCAGCAGCCGAACAGGGACCTCTAGCAATCAGCCCCAGCATTTT

clone_size: -
d_call: -
j_call: TRBJ1-2
v_call: TRBV20-1
cdr3_aa: CSARAGDGYTF
cdr3_nt: TGCAGTGCTAGAGCAGGGGATGGCTACACCTTC

clone_size: -
d_call: TRBD1
j_call: TRBJ1-5
v_call: TRBV7-2
cdr3_aa: CASSEGQGIQPQHF
cdr3_nt: TGTGCCAGCAGCGAGGGACAGGGTATTCAGCCCCAGCATTTT

clone_size: -
d_call: TRBD1
j_call: TRBJ1-2
v_call: TRBV28
cdr3_aa: CASSLLLGTGKKEGYTF
cdr3_nt: TGTGCCAGCAGTTTACTGTTAGGGACAGGGAAGAAAGAAGGCTACACCTTC

clone_size: few
d_call: -
j_call: TRBJ1-5
v_call: TRBV10-1
cdr3_aa: CASSDGPGDSNQPQHF
cdr3_nt: TGCGCCAGCAGCGACGGGCCGGGGGATAGCAATCAGCCCCAGCATTTT

clone_size: -
d_call: TRBD1
j_call: TRBJ1-5
v_call: TRBV27
cdr3_aa: CASSLYRTGGNQPQHF
cdr3_nt: TGTGCCAGCAGTCTCTATCGGACAGGAGGCAATCAGCCCCAGCATTTT

clone_size: -
d_call: TRBD1
j_call: TRBJ2-2
v_call: TRBV25-1
cdr3_aa: CASSDPRGSTGELFF
cdr3_nt: TGTGCCAGCAGTGATCCCAGGGGGAGCACCGGGGAGCTGTTTTTT

clone_size: -
d_call: -
j_call: TRBJ1-1
v_call: TRBV7-9
cdr3_aa: CASSLEESPNTEAFF
cdr3_nt: TGTGCCAGCAGCTTAGAGGAGTCGCCGAACACTGAAGCTTTCTTT

clone_size: -
d_call: -
j_call: TRBJ2-7
v_call: TRBV12-3/TRBV12-4
cdr3_aa: CASSRSRGEQYF
cdr3_nt: TGTGCCAGCAGTAGAAGTAGGGGGGAGCAGTACTTC

clone_size: -
d_call: TRBD2
j_call: TRBJ2-1
v_call: TRBV18
cdr3_aa: CASSPQIAGAGSYNEQFF
cdr3_nt: TGTGCCAGCTCACCACAGATAGCGGGAGCGGGCTCCTACAATGAGCAGTTCTTC

clone_size: -
d_call: TRBD2
j_call: TRBJ2-1
v_call: TRBV5-1
cdr3_aa: CASSLGGGEYNEQFF
cdr3_nt: TGCGCCAGCAGCTTGGGCGGGGGAGAGTACAATGAGCAGTTCTTC